Below, one T cell receptor beta chain is given with its context. Its cognate antigen is unknown. The CDR3 totals 15 residues. Germline CDR1 and CDR2: SGHRS and YFSETQ. The V gene lost 0 bases and the J gene lost 5 bases, with 14 bases spanning the gap. These data originate in a study of T cells after yellow fever vaccination. In the study overall: In the case of low-cell-number fractions, SMART-Seq v4 Ultra Low Input was used for preparation. General study results and limits: Abundant clonotypes from the bulk population could contaminate FACS-sorted repertoires. It was a weaker secondary response, yet one that peaked faster, at day 5 versus 15. Only a minor proportion of clonotypes was detected across both CD4 and CD8 compartments.

TCRdb reanalysed the 5' RACE reads using MiXCR and keeps one entry per CDR3 protein. This table has under 550,000 distinct CDR3 sequences, 20% to 25% appearing once. This chain connects TRBV5-1 to TRBJ1-1; tentative D call: TRBD1 (5 bases). The sequence derives from a man younger than 35 who received the YFV17D yellow fever vaccine. Source: PBMCs, taken about 20 days after the first yellow fever vaccination. The CDR3 DNA reads TGCGCCAGCAGCTTGGAACGGGGAAGGGGAACTGAAGCTTTCTTT. Translation: CASSLERGRGTEAFF.